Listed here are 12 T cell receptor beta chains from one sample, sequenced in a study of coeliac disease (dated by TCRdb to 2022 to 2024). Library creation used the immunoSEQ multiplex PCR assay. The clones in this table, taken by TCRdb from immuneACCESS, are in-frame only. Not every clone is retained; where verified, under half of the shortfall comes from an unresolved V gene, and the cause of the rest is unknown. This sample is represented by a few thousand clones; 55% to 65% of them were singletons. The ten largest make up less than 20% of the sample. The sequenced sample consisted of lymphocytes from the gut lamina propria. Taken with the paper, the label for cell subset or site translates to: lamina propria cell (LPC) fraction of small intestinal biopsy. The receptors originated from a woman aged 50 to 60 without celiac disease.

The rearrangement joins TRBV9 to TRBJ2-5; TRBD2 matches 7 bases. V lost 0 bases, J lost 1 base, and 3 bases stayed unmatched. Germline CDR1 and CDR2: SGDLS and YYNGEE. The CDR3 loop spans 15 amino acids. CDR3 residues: CASSVDGGGQETQYF. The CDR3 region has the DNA TGTGCCAGCAGCGTAGACGGCGGGGGCCAAGAGACCCAGTACTTC.

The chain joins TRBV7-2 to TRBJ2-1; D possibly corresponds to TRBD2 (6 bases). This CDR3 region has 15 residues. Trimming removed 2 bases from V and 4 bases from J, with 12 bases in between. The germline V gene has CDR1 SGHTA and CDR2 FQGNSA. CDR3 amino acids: CASSLITAGYNEQFF. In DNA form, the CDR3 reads TGTGCCAGCAGCTTAATTACAGCGGGTTACAATGAGCAGTTCTTC. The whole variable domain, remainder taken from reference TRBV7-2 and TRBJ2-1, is GAGVSQSPSNKVTEKGKDVELRCDPISGHTALYWYRQSLGQGLEFLIYFQGNSAPDKSGLPSDRFSAERTGGSVSTLTIQRTQQEDSAVYLCASSLITAGYNEQFFGPGTRLTVL.

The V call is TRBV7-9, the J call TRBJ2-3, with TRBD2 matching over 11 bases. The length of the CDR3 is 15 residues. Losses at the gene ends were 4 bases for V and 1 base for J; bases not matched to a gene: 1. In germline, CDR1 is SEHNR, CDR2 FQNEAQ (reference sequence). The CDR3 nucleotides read TGTGCCAGCAGCTCGGGACTAGCGGGCACAGATACGCAGTATTTT. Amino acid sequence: CASSSGLAGTDTQYF.

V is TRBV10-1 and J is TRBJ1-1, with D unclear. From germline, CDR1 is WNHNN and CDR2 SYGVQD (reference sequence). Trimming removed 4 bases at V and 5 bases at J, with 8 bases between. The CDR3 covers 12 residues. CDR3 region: CASSVGKTEAFF. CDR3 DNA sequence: TGCGCCAGCAGTGTCGGGAAAACTGAAGCTTTCTTT.

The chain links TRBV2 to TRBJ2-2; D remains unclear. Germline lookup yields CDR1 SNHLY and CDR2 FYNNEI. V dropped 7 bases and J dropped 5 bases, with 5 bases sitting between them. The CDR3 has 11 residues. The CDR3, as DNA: TGTGCCAGCACCAGAACCGGGGAGCTGTTTTTT. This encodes CASTRTGELFF.

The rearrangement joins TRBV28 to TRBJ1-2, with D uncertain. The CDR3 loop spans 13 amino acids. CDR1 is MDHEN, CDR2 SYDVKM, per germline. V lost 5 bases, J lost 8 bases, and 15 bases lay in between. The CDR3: CASSPPPQYGYTF. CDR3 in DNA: TGTGCCAGCAGTCCCCCACCCCAGTACGGCTACACCTTC.

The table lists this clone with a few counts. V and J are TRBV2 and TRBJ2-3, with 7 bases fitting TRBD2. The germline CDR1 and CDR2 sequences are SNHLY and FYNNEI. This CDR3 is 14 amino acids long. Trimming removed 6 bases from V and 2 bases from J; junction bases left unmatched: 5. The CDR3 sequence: CASRRRGNTDTQYF. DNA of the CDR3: TGTGCCAGCAGGAGGCGGGGGAACACAGATACGCAGTATTTT.

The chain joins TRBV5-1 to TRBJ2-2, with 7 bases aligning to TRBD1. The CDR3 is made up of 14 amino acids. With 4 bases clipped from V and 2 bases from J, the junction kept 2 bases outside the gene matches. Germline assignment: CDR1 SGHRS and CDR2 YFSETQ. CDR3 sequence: CASSPGGNTGELFF. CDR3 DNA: TGCGCCAGCAGCCCAGGGGGAAACACCGGGGAGCTGTTTTTT.

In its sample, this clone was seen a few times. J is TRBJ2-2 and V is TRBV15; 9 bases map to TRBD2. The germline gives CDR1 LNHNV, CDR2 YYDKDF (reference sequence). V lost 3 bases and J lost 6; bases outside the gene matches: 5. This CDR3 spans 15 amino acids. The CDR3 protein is CATSRASGAAGELFF. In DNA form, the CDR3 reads TGTGCCACCAGCAGGGCTAGCGGGGCAGCCGGGGAGCTGTTTTTT.

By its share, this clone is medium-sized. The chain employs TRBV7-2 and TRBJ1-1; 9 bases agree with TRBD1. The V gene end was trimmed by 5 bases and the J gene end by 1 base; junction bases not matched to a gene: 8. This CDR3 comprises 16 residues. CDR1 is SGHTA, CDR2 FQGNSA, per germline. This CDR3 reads CASSHRTGARNTEAFF. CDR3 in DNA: TGTGCCAGCAGCCATCGGACAGGGGCGCGGAACACTGAAGCTTTCTTT.

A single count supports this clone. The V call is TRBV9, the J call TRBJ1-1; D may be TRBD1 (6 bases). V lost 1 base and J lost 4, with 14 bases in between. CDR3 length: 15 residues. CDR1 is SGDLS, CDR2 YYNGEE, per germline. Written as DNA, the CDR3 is TGTGCCAGCAGCGTACAGGGGAGTAAGGCCACTGAAGCTTTCTTT. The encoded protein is CASSVQGSKATEAFF. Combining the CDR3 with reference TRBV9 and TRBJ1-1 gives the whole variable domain DSGVTQTPKHLITATGQRVTLRCSPRSGDLSVYWYQQSLDQGLQFLIQYYNGEERAKGNILERFSAQQFPDLHSELNLSSLELGDSALYFCASSVQGSKATEAFFGQGTRLTVV.

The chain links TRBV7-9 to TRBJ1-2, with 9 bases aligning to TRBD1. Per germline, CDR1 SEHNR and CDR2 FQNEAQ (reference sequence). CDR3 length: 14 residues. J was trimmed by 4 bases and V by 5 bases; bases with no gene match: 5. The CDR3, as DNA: TGTGCCAGCAGCCAACAGGGGGCAAGCTATGGCTACACCTTC. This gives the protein CASSQQGASYGYTF.